Listed here is a single T cell receptor (beta chain). Its specificity is unknown. The sample carries other DNA sequences with the same CDR3. Assay used: immunoSEQ multiplex PCR; TCRdb lists only in-frame clones, some missing. This table holds tens of thousands of clones, approximately 86% found once. These data come from a study of radiation and T cells in renal cell carcinoma. Overall study context: Nephrectomy followed 15 Gy stereotactic body radiation by 4 weeks.

CDR3 length: 14 residues. CDR1 is MNHNS and CDR2 is SASEGT in the germline V gene. V gave up 1 base and J gave up 0 bases, with 4 bases separating them. Whole-study findings and limits: From baseline, blood top tumor clonotypes peaked at 2 weeks post-radiation.

Time point denoted: blood 2 weeks post-SBRT. The sample's treatment: 15 Gy SBRT to primary tumor, nephrectomy 4 weeks later. Blood was sampled at baseline, 2 weeks and 4 weeks after SBRT. Clear cell pathology was present in this patient's renal cell carcinoma. This chain joins TRBV6-1 and TRBJ1-3; D is ambiguous. The sample consisted of blood, taken from a patient whose treatment included radiotherapy and nephrectomy. The clonotype originates from a woman between 50 and 59 years old with renal cell carcinoma. CDR3 in amino acids: CASSEGISGNTIYF. The CDR3 DNA follows: TGTGCCAGCAGTGAAGGGATCTCTGGAAACACCATATATTTT.